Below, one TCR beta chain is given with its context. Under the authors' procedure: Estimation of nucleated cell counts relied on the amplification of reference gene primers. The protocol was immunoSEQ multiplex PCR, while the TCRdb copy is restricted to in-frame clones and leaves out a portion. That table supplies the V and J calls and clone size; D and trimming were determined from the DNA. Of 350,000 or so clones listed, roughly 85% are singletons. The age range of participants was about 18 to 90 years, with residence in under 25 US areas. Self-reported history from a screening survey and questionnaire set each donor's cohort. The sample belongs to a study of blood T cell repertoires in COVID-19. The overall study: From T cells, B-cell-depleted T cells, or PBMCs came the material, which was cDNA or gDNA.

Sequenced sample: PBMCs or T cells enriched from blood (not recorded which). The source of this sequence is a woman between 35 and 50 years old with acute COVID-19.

The CDR3 region is CASSQVRGQVDCNQPQHF. The CDR3 DNA reads TGTGCCAGCAGCCAAGTCCGAGGACAGGTAGATTGCAATCAGCCCCAGCATTTT. The chain has TRBV3-1 (or the pseudogene TRBV3-2) and TRBJ1-5; 7 bases line up with TRBD1. The V gene end was trimmed by 1 base and the J gene end by 2 bases; junction bases not matched to a gene: 11. The germline V gene encodes CDR1 LGHDT and CDR2 YNNKEL (reference sequence). The CDR3 totals 18 residues.